This T cell receptor (beta chain) was obtained from a study of T cell responses to AZD1222 COVID-19 vaccine. General study points: Vaccine-associated CD4 TCRs ranged over spike, dominating at 160-218 and 743-854.

The V end was cut by 8 bases, the J end by 6 bases, with 11 bases between. The CDR3 spans 12 residues. Germline loops: CDR1 SNHLY, CDR2 FYNNEI. Generated by immunoSEQ multiplex PCR, the TCRdb table keeps only in-frame clones and is missing some. The sample consists of tens of thousands of clones, approximately 90% of them appearing once. A note on this clone: Antigen specificity is unknown.

The material sequenced was peripheral blood, taken on day 0 of AZD1222 vaccination. The receptor was derived from an adult in good health. This chain links TRBV2 with TRBJ2-1; D is perhaps TRBD1 or TRBD2 (5 bases each). The CDR3 DNA is TGTGCCAGCCGGGACGTGGGCAATGAGCAGTTCTTC. Encoded protein: CASRDVGNEQFF.